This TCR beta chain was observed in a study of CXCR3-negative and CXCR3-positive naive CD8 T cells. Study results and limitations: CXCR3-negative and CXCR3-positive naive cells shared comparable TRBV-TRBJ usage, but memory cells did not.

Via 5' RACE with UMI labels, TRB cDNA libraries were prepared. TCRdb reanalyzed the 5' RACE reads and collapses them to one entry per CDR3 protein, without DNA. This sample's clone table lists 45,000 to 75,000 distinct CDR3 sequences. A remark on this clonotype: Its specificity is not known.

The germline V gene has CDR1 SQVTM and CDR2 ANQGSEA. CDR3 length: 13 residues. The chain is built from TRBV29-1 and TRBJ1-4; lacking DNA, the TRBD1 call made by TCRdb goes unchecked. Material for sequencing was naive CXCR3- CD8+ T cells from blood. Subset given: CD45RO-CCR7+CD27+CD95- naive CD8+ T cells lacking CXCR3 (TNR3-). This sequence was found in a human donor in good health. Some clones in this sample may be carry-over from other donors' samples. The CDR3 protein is CSVESRGDEKLFF.